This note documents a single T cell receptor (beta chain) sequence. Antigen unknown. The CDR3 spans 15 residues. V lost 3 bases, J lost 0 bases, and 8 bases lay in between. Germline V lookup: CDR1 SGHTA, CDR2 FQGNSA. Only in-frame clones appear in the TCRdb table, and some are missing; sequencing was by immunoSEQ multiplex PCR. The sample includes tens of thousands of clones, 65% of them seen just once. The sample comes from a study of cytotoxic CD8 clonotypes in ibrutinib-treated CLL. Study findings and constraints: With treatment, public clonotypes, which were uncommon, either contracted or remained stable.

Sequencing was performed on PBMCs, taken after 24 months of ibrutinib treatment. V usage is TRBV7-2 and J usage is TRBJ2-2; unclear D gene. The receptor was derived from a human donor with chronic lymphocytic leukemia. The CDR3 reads CASSFWGANTGELFF. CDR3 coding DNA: TGTGCCAGCAGCTTTTGGGGTGCGAACACCGGGGAGCTGTTTTTT.